This TCR beta chain stems from a study of T cells in Graves' hyperthyroidism and ophthalmopathy. The V end lost 6 bases, the J end lost 7 bases, and 13 bases lay between the germline ends. The germline V gene has CDR1 ENHRY and CDR2 SYGVKD. The CDR3 consists of 12 residues. Newly diagnosed hyperthyroidism patients aged 18 to 65 years had disease lasting under 2 months. Thyroid ultrasound and orbital computed tomography, with clinical symptoms and serum thyroxine and TRAb, informed diagnoses. An approximately 10 ml volume of fresh peripheral blood provided the PBMCs. Researchers amplified the TCR beta CDR3 regions from RNA transcripts. The primer set for the first-round RT-PCR of the TCR CDR3 was HTBI. TCRdb passed the multiplex PCR reads through MiXCR, listing each CDR3 protein once. Of approximately 400,000 distinct CDR3 sequences listed, roughly 13% were seen once; the top ten hold less than 25%.

On this clonotype: The antigen remains unidentified.

Overall study results and limits: Blood also showed most of the thyroid clonotypes that were expanded above 0.001.

The rearrangement links TRBV10-3 to TRBJ2-7; D possibly corresponds to TRBD1 (6 bases). The TCR comes from a man between 25 and 39 years old with Graves' hyperthyroidism that later progressed to Graves' ophthalmopathy. Sequenced material: blood. The chain's CDR3 is CAIRTGHQEQYF. As DNA, the CDR3 is TGTGCCATCAGGACGGGACACCAAGAGCAGTACTTC.